What follows is one T cell receptor (beta chain) and its context. This specimen comes from a study of blood T cell repertoires in COVID-19. The CDR3 consists of 15 residues. CDR1 and CDR2 (germline): SGHAT, FQNNGV. V lost 6 bases and J 1 base, leaving 15 bases between the germline ends. Method: immunoSEQ multiplex PCR; TCRdb's copy keeps in-frame clones and lacks some. The table records about 50,000 clones, 90% to 95% of them present only once. V is TRBV11-2 and J is TRBJ2-5; no clear D. The TCR comes from a human donor in a cohort sampled during active COVID-19. Sample: peripheral blood. CDR3 in amino acids: CASRESSRRQETQYF. The CDR3 DNA sequence: TGTGCCAGCAGAGAAAGTAGCCGCCGCCAAGAGACCCAGTACTTC.